Listed below are T cell receptor beta chains from one sample, sequenced in a study of blood T cell repertoires in COVID-19. Clones were sequenced by immunoSEQ multiplex PCR, and TCRdb holds only the in-frame ones, with some missing. Of 100,000 to 120,000 clones in the sample, 81% were seen once. The source material was peripheral blood. These receptors originate from a woman aged 65 to 85 with acute or convalescent COVID-19. Each CDR3 is given with its conserved first and last residue. A D gene is named only where the DNA matches it firmly. Some rows have no size entry. The others give once, few or many, or a class for an expanded clone.

j_gene,d_gene,abundance,v_gene,CDR3nt,CDR3aa
TRBJ1-1,-,-,TRBV3-1/TRBV3-2,TGTGCCAGCAGCCAAGTGGTGGAAGGGGTCACTGAAGCTTTCTTT,CASSQVVEGVTEAFF
TRBJ2-3,TRBD2,-,TRBV6-5,TGTGCCAGCAGTTACCGGGGGGAGGTAGATACGCAGTATTTT,CASSYRGEVDTQYF
TRBJ1-4,-,-,TRBV30,TGTGCCTGGACGCGACCCGACAGTGAAAAACTGTTTTTT,CAWTRPDSEKLFF
TRBJ1-6,-,-,TRBV7-9,TGTGCCAGCAGCTTCACAGAGAATTCACCCCTCCACTTT,CASSFTENSPLHF
TRBJ2-2,TRBD1,-,TRBV5-1,TGCGCCAGCAGTTCCCGTCCCTCAACAGGGGGCTACACCGGGGAGCTGTTTTTT,CASSSRPSTGGYTGELFF
TRBJ1-2,TRBD1,-,TRBV15,TGTGCCACCAGCAGAGATCGGCTAGGGACAGGGGCTAGCTATGGCTACACCTTC,CATSRDRLGTGASYGYTF
TRBJ1-6,TRBD1,-,TRBV7-8,TGTGCCAGCAGCTTCCCGGGACAGGGTACTTCACCCCTCCACTTT,CASSFPGQGTSPLHF
TRBJ1-2,-,-,TRBV4-1,TGCGCCAGCAGCCGAACTCCCGGGGTCCAAGAAGATGGCTACACCTTC,CASSRTPGVQEDGYTF
TRBJ1-5,-,once,TRBV2,TGTGCCAGCAGTCCCCCAAATCAGCCCCAGCATTTT,CASSPPNQPQHF
TRBJ1-5,-,-,TRBV29-1,TGCAGCGCCCGATACGGGGGGCAGGGTCAGCCCCAGCATTTT,CSARYGGQGQPQHF
TRBJ2-2,TRBD1,-,TRBV30,TGTGCCTGGAAGCCATCCGGGACAGGGGACTCCGGGGAGCTGTTTTTT,CAWKPSGTGDSGELFF
TRBJ1-3,TRBD1,-,TRBV27,TGTGCCAGCAGTTTCGGCGGGACAGCGGGGGATAGTGCAGGAAACACCATATATTTT,CASSFGGTAGDSAGNTIYF
TRBJ2-1,-,-,TRBV5-6,TGTGCCAGCAGCTTGGAACTAAAAAGACTTAATGAGCAGTTCTTC,CASSLELKRLNEQFF
TRBJ1-5,-,-,TRBV2,TGTGCCAGCAGTGAAGGTGTCTTCAATCAGCCCCAGCATTTT,CASSEGVFNQPQHF
TRBJ1-1,-,-,TRBV28,TGTGCCAGCAGAGTCGCAGGGATAGCTGAAGCTTTCTTT,CASRVAGIAEAFF
TRBJ1-5,-,-,TRBV2,TGTGCCAGCAAGGCCCGGACAGCCAATCAGCCCCAGCATTTT,CASKARTANQPQHF
TRBJ2-7,-,few,TRBV4-1,TGCGCCAGCAGCCTTAATACAGGGACCTACGAGCAGTACTTC,CASSLNTGTYEQYF
TRBJ1-1,-,-,TRBV21-1,TGTGCCAGCAGCAAGAGGGTACAAGGCACTGAAGCTTTCTTT,CASSKRVQGTEAFF
TRBJ2-7,TRBD1,-,TRBV7-9,TGTGCCAGCAGCTCTCGGACAGGCTTTTTCTACGAGCAGTACTTC,CASSSRTGFFYEQYF
TRBJ1-1,TRBD1,-,TRBV10-3,TGTGCCATTTGGGACAGCATGAACACTGAAGCTTTCTTT,CAIWDSMNTEAFF
TRBJ2-4,-,-,TRBV6-2/TRBV6-3,TGTGCCAGCAGTTCAGAGGCAGCCAAAAACATTCAGTACTTC,CASSSEAAKNIQYF
TRBJ1-3,-,-,TRBV3-1/TRBV3-2,TGTGCCAGCGGTCAGGGTTTTGCTGGGGGAAACACCATATATTTT,CASGQGFAGGNTIYF
TRBJ1-5,-,-,TRBV6-5,TGTGCCAGCAGTTCGCAGGGGTCTCAGCCCCAGCATTTT,CASSSQGSQPQHF
TRBJ1-1,-,-,TRBV2,TGTGCCAGCAATCGGGGTGGTGAAGCTTTCTTT,CASNRGGEAFF
TRBJ1-6,TRBD1,-,TRBV28,TGTGCCAGCAGCGGACAGGGGGTACGCTCCTATAATTCACCCCTCCACTTT,CASSGQGVRSYNSPLHF
TRBJ1-2,-,-,TRBV5-1,TGCGCCAGCAGCCTTGACTCTAACTATGGCTACACCTTC,CASSLDSNYGYTF
TRBJ2-3,TRBD2,-,TRBV10-1,TGCGCCAGCAGTCCGACGGAGCGGGGGTCCGGCACAGATACGCAGTATTTT,CASSPTERGSGTDTQYF
TRBJ2-2,TRBD2,-,TRBV9,TGTGCCAGCAGCGTAGGTAGCGGGAGATCCGGGGAGCTGTTTTTT,CASSVGSGRSGELFF
TRBJ2-1,-,-,TRBV7-8,TGTGCCAGCAGCTTAGGGGAAGGGGGTTTTTACAATGAGCAGTTCTTC,CASSLGEGGFYNEQFF
TRBJ2-7,-,-,TRBV6-1,TGTGCCAGCAGTGAAGGGACAGCCTCTCCCTACGAGCAGTACTTC,CASSEGTASPYEQYF
TRBJ2-5,TRBD2,-,TRBV7-2,TGTGCCAGCAGCCCCGGGGATAGCGGGGTGGAGACCCAGTACTTC,CASSPGDSGVETQYF
TRBJ1-4,-,-,TRBV10-3,TGTGCCACCCGGGACTATGATGAAAAACTGTTTTTT,CATRDYDEKLFF
TRBJ1-5,-,-,TRBV30,TGTGCCTGGAGTAGCGGGGGACGAAATCAGCCCCAGCATTTT,CAWSSGGRNQPQHF
TRBJ1-1,-,-,TRBV18,TGTGCCAGCTCACCACGAGCGAAGGCTAACACTGAAGCTTTCTTT,CASSPRAKANTEAFF
TRBJ1-4,-,few,TRBV10-3,TGTGCCATCAGTGAGTCGGGCCTGGACAGTAATGAAAAACTGTTTTTT,CAISESGLDSNEKLFF
TRBJ2-1,TRBD2,-,TRBV13,TGTGCCAGCAGCTTAGGTTGGGCGGGAGTCGTTGAGCAGTTCTTC,CASSLGWAGVVEQFF
TRBJ2-7,TRBD2,-,TRBV4-3,TGCGCCAGCAGCCAAGATACTAGCGGGGCCTACGAGCAGTACTTC,CASSQDTSGAYEQYF
TRBJ1-1,-,-,TRBV6-5,TGTGCCAGCCCGCGGACATACCAGGACACTGAAGCTTTCTTT,CASPRTYQDTEAFF
TRBJ1-4,-,once,TRBV9,TGTGCCAGCAGCGTAGGGGACTCCTATGAAAAACTGTTTTTT,CASSVGDSYEKLFF
TRBJ1-3,-,-,TRBV6-5,TGTGCCAGCACCCTCACACCCGGAAACACCATATATTTT,CASTLTPGNTIYF
TRBJ1-1,-,-,TRBV7-9,TGTGCCAGCAGCGTACAACAGGGGAACACTGAAGCTTTCTTT,CASSVQQGNTEAFF